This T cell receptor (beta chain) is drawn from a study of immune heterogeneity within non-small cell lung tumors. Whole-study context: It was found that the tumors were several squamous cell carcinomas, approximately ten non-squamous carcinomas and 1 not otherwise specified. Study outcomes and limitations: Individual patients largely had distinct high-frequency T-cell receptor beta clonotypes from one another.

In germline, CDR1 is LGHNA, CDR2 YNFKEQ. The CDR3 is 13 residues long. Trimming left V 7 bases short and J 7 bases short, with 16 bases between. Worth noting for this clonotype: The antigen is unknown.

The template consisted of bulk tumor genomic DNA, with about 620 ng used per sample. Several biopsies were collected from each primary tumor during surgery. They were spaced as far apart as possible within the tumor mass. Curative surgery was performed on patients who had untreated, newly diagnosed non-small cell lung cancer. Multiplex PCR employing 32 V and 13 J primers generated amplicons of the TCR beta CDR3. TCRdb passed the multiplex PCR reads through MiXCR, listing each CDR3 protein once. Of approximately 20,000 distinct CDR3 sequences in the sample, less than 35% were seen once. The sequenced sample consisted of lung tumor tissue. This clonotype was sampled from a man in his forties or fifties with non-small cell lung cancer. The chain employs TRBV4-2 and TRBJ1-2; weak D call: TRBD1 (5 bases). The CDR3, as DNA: TGTGCCAGCAACGGGCAGGGACTAAGTGGCTACACCTTC. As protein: CASNGQGLSGYTF.